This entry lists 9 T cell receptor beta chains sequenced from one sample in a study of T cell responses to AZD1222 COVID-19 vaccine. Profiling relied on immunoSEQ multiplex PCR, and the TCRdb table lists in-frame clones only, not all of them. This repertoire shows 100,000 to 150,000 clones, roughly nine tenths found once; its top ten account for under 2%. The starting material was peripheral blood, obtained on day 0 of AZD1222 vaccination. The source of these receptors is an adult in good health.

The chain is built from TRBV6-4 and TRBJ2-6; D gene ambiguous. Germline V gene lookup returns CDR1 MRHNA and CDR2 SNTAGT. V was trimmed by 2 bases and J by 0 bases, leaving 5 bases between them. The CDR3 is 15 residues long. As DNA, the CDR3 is TGTGCCAGCAGTGACCCTACCTCTGGGGCCAACGTCCTGACTTTC. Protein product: CASSDPTSGANVLTF.

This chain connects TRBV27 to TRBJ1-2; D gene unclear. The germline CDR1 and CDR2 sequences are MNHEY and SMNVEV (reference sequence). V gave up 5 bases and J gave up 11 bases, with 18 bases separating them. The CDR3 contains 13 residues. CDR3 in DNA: TGTGCCAGCAGTCAACGCTATTCGATGCTTTACACCTTC. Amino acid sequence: CASSQRYSMLYTF.

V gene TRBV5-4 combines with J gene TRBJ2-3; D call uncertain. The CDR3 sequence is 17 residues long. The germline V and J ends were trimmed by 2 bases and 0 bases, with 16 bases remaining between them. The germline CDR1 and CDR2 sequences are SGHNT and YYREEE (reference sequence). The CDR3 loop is CASSFPGLLTSTDTQYF. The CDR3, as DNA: TGTGCCAGCAGCTTTCCTGGGCTCCTTACTAGCACAGATACGCAGTATTTT. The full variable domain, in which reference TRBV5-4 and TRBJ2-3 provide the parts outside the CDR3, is ETGVTQSPTHLIKTRGQQVTLRCSSQSGHNTVSWYQQALGQGPQFIFQYYREEENGRGNFPPRFSGLQFPNYSSELNVNALELDDSALYLCASSFPGLLTSTDTQYFGPGTRLTVL.

The CDR3 DNA follows: TGTGCCAGTAGTACCCAGGGGAGTTCGGGCATTCAGTACTTC. Translating gives CASSTQGSSGIQYF. This rearrangement joins TRBV19 to TRBJ2-4, with D perhaps matching TRBD1 (6 bases). Trimming removed 4 bases at V and 9 bases at J, with 16 bases between. Germline V lookup: CDR1 LNHDA, CDR2 SQIVND (reference sequence). CDR3 length: 14 amino acids.

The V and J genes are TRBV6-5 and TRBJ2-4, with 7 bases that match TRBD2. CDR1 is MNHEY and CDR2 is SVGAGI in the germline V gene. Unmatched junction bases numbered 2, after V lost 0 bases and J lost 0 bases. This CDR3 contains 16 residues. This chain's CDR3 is CASSYSGGGAKNIQYF. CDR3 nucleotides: TGTGCCAGCAGTTACTCGGGCGGGGGAGCCAAAAACATTCAGTACTTC.

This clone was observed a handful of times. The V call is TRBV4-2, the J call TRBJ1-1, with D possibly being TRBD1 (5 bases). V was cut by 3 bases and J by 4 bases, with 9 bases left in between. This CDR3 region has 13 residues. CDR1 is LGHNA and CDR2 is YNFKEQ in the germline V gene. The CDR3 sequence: CASSQGEATEAFF. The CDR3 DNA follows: TGTGCCAGCAGCCAGGGGGAGGCCACTGAAGCTTTCTTT.

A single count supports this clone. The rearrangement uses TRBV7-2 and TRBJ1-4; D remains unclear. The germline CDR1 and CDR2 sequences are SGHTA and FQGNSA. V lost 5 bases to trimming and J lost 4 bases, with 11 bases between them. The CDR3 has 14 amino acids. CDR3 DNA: TGTGCCAGCAGCCAAGGTCTGCTTAATGAAAAACTGTTTTTT. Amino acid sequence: CASSQGLLNEKLFF.

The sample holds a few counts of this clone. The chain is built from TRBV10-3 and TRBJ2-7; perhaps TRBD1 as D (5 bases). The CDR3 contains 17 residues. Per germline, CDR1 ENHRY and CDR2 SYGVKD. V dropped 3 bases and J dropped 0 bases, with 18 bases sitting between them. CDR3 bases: TGTGCCATCAGTGAATCAACCAGCAGGGTTCTCTCCTACGAGCAGTACTTC. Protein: CAISESTSRVLSYEQYF.

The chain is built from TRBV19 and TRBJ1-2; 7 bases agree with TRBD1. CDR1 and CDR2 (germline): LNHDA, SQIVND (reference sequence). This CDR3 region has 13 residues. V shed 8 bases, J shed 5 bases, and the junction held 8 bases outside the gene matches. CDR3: CASSAGGLYGYTF. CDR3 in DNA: TGTGCCAGTTCGGCAGGGGGGTTATATGGCTACACCTTC.